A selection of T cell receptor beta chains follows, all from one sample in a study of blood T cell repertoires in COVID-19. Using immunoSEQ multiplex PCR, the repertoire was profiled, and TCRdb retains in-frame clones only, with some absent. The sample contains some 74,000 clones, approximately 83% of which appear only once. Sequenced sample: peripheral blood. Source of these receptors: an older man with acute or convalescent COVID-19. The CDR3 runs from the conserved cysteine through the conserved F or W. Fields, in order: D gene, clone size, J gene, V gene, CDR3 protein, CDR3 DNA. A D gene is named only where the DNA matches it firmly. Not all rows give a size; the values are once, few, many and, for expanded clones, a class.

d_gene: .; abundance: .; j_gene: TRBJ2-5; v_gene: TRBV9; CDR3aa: CASSVSGGSRETQYF; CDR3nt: TGTGCCAGCAGCGTGTCAGGGGGGAGCCGGGAGACCCAGTACTTC
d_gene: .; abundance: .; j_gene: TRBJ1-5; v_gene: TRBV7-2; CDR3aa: CASSPGDLSQPQHF; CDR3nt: TGTGCCAGCAGTCCGGGGGACTTAAGTCAGCCCCAGCATTTT
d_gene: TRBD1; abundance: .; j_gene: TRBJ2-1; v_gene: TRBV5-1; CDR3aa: CASSLDRGHSYNEQFF; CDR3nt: TGCGCCAGCAGCTTGGACAGGGGGCATAGCTACAATGAGCAGTTCTTC
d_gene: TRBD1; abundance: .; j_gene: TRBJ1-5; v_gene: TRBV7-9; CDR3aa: CASSLDGTDYQPQHF; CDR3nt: TGTGCCAGCAGCTTAGACGGGACAGATTATCAGCCCCAGCATTTT
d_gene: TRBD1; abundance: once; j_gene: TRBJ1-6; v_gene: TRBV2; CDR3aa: CASSERTGGKSPLHF; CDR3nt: TGTGCCAGCAGTGAGAGGACAGGGGGCAAATCACCCCTCCACTTT
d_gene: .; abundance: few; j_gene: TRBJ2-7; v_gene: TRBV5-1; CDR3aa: CASSLGWSFYEQYF; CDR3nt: TGCGCCAGCAGCTTGGGTTGGAGTTTCTACGAGCAGTACTTC
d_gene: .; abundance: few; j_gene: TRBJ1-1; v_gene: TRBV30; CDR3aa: CAWSVQAQSEAFF; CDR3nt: TGTGCCTGGAGTGTACAGGCACAATCTGAAGCTTTCTTT
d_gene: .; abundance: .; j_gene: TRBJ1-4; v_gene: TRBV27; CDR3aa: CASSFAGLNEKLFF; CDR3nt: TGTGCCAGCAGTTTTGCAGGGCTGAATGAAAAACTGTTTTTT
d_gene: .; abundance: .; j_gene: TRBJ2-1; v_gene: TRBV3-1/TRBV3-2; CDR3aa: CASSQVVGQTEQFF; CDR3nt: TGTGCCAGCAGCCAAGTGGTGGGCCAAACTGAGCAGTTCTTC
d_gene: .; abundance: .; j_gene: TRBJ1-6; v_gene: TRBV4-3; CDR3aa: CASSQDTRASKMFNSPLHF; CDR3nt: TGCGCCAGCAGCCAAGATACGAGGGCGTCCAAGATGTTTAATTCACCCCTCCACTTT
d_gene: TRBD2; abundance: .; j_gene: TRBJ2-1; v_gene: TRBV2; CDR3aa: CASSENGGAYNEQFF; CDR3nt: TGTGCCAGCAGTGAAAACGGGGGGGCCTACAATGAGCAGTTCTTC
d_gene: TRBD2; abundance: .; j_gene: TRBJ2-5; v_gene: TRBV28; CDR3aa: CASSLSDGGETQYF; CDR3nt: TGTGCCAGCAGTTTATCGGACGGGGGGGAGACCCAGTACTTC
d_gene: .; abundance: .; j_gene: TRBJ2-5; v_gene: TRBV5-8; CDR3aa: CASSATGTQETQYF; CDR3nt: TGTGCCAGCAGCGCGACCGGGACTCAAGAGACCCAGTACTTC
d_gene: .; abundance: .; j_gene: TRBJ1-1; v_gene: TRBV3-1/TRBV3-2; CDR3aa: CASSQVALETEAFF; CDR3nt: TGTGCCAGCAGCCAAGTAGCGTTGGAGACTGAAGCTTTCTTT
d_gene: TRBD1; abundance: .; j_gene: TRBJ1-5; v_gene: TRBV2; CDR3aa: CASSGGQGGNQPQHF; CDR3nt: TGTGCCAGCAGTGGGGGACAGGGAGGCAATCAGCCCCAGCATTTT
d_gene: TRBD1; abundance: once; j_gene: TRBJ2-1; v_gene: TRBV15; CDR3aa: CATIQGESNEQFF; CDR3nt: TGTGCCACCATTCAGGGGGAGAGCAATGAGCAGTTCTTC
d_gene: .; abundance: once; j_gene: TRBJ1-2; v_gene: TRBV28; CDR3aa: CASSSARGYTF; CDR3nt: TGTGCCAGCAGTTCAGCTAGGGGCTACACCTTC
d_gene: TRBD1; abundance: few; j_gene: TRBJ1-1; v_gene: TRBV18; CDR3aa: CASSPWTGGVNLMNTEAFF; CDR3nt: TGTGCCAGCTCACCGTGGACAGGGGGTGTTAACCTGATGAACACTGAAGCTTTCTTT
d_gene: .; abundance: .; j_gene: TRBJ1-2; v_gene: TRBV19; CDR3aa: CASSITEGAYGYTF; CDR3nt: TGTGCCAGTAGTATTACAGAGGGTGCCTATGGCTACACCTTC
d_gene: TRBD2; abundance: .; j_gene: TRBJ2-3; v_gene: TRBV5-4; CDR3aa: CASSGLAGGRTSTDTQYF; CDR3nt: TGTGCCAGCAGCGGCCTAGCGGGAGGACGAACTAGCACAGATACGCAGTATTTT
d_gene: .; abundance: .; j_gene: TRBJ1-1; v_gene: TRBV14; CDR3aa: CASSQPQGAGNTEAFF; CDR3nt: TGTGCCAGCAGCCAGCCTCAAGGGGCAGGAAACACTGAAGCTTTCTTT
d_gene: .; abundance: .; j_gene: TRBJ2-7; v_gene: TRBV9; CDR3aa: CASSKGRDTYEQYF; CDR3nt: TGTGCCAGCAGCAAGGGACGGGACACCTACGAGCAGTACTTC
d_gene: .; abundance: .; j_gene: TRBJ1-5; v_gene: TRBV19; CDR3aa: CASSLTPGFNQPQHF; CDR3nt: TGTGCCAGTAGCCTCACCCCAGGGTTCAATCAGCCCCAGCATTTT
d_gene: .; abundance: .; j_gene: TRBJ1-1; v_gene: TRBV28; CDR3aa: CASSRPPNTGWNTEAFF; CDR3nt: TGTGCCAGCAGCCGGCCACCTAATACAGGGTGGAACACTGAAGCTTTCTTT
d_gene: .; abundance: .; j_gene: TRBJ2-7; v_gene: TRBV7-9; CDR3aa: CASSLTPPEGTYEQYF; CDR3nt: TGTGCCAGCAGCTTAACCCCCCCCGAGGGAACCTACGAGCAGTACTTC
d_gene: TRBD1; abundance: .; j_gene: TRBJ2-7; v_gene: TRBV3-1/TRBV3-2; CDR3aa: CASTRRDRDSYEQYF; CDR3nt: TGTGCCAGCACTCGCCGGGACAGGGATTCCTACGAGCAGTACTTC
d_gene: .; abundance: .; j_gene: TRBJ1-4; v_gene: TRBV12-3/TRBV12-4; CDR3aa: CASSSREKLFF; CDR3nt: TGTGCCAGCAGTTCGAGGGAAAAACTGTTTTTT
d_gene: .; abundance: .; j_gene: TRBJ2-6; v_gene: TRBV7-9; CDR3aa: CASSAYGSGANVLTF; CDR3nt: TGTGCCAGCAGCGCCTACGGTTCTGGGGCCAACGTCCTGACTTTC
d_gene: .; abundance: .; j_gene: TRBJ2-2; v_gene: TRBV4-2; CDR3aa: CASSQETGNTGELFF; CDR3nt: TGTGCCAGCAGCCAAGAAACGGGGAACACCGGGGAGCTGTTTTTT
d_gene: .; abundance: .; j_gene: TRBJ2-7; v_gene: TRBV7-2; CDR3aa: CASSLSPGLGGYEQYF; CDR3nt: TGTGCCAGCAGCTTATCCCCGGGGCTAGGGGGCTACGAGCAGTACTTC
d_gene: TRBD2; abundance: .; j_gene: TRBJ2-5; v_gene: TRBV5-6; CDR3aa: CASSLVSSGGGETQYF; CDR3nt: TGTGCCAGCAGCTTGGTATCTAGCGGGGGGGGTGAGACCCAGTACTTC
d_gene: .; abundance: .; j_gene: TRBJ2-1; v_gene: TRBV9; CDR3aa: CASSGGQNEQFF; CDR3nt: TGTGCCAGCAGCGGGGGACAAAATGAGCAGTTCTTC
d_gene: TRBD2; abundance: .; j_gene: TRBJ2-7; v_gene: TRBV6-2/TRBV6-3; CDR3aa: CASSYSRLAGGFSSYEQYF; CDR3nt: TGTGCCAGCAGTTACTCAAGACTAGCGGGAGGGTTCTCCTCCTACGAGCAGTACTTC
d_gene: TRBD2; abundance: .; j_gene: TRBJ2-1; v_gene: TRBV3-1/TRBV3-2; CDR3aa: CASSPGLGQYNEQFF; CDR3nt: TGTGCCAGCAGCCCGGGACTAGGCCAATACAATGAGCAGTTCTTC
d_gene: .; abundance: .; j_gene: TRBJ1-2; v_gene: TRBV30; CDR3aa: CAWSSDSHRGYTF; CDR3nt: TGTGCCTGGAGCTCCGACAGCCACCGTGGCTACACCTTC
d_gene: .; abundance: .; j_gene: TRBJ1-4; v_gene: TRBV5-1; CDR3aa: CASSLSSGIGRGEKLFF; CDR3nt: TGCGCCAGCAGCTTGTCGTCAGGGATAGGTCGAGGTGAAAAACTGTTTTTT
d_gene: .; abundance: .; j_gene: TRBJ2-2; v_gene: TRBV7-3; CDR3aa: CASSLNSYTGELFF; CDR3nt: TGTGCCAGCAGCTTAAACTCTTACACCGGGGAGCTGTTTTTT
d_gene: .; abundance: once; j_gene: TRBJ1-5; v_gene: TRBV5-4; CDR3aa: CASSLGGARGDQPQHF; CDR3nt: TGTGCCAGCAGCTTGGGAGGGGCCAGGGGAGATCAGCCCCAGCATTTT
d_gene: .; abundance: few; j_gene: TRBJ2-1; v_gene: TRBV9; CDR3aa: CASSERGNEQFF; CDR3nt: TGTGCCAGCAGCGAGCGAGGGAATGAGCAGTTCTTC
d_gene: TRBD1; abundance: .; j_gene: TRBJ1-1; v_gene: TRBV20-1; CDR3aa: CSASHPGGTEAFF; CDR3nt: TGCAGTGCTAGTCACCCAGGGGGCACTGAAGCTTTCTTT
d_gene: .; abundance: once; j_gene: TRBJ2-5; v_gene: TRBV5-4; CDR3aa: CASSAGQQETQYF; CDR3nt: TGTGCCAGCAGCGCTGGACAGCAAGAGACCCAGTACTTC
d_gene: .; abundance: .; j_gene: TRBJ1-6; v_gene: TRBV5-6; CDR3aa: CASSPGQYNSPLHF; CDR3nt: TGTGCCAGCAGCCCTGGACAGTATAATTCACCCCTCCACTTT
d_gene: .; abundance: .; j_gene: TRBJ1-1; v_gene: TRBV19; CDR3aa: CASRNSNTEAFF; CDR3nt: TGTGCCAGTAGAAACAGCAACACTGAAGCTTTCTTT
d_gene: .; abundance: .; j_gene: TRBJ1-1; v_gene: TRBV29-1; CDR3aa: CSVEGMGGLNTEAFF; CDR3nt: TGCAGCGTTGAAGGAATGGGGGGACTGAACACTGAAGCTTTCTTT
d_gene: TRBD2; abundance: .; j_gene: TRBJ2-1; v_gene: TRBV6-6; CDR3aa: CASSSPSGGPDNEQFF; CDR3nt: TGTGCCAGCAGTTCACCGAGCGGGGGGCCAGACAATGAGCAGTTCTTC
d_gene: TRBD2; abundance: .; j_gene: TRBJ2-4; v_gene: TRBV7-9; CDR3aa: CASSQWTRGRSIQYF; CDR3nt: TGTGCCAGCAGCCAGTGGACTAGAGGGCGTAGCATTCAGTACTTC